This T cell receptor beta chain is drawn from a study of shared clonotypes between healthy human individuals. Naive CD8 cells lacked CD45RO and underwent positive selection for CCR7, leaving out terminally differentiated effector memory CD45RA+ cells. Findings and limits, study-wide: Rarefaction indicated that sorted-subset sequencing remained incomplete although depth was large.

Running of the assay took place at deep level. Sorted-subset replicate PCRs used approximately 180 ng of genomic DNA. This amount corresponded to about 30,000 T cell genomes. Sequencing used immunoSEQ multiplex PCR; TCRdb keeps in-frame clones, though not all of them. This table has about 2.1 million clones, around 95% appearing once. On this clone itself: Its antigen is not identified.

The TCR was taken from a man younger than 35 in good health. Some clones in this sample may be carry-over from other donors' samples. Sequencing used naive CD8+ T cells from PBMCs.

DNA for the CDR3: TGTGCCAGCAGTTTAGGTCGAGCGGGAGGGCGAAATGAGCAGTTCTTC. Its protein product is CASSLGRAGGRNEQFF. The chain uses TRBV27 and TRBJ2-1; 10 positions match TRBD2. Trimming cost V 2 bases and J 7 bases; bases outside gene matches: 8. The CDR3 runs 16 residues. Germline lookup yields CDR1 MNHEY and CDR2 SMNVEV (reference sequence).